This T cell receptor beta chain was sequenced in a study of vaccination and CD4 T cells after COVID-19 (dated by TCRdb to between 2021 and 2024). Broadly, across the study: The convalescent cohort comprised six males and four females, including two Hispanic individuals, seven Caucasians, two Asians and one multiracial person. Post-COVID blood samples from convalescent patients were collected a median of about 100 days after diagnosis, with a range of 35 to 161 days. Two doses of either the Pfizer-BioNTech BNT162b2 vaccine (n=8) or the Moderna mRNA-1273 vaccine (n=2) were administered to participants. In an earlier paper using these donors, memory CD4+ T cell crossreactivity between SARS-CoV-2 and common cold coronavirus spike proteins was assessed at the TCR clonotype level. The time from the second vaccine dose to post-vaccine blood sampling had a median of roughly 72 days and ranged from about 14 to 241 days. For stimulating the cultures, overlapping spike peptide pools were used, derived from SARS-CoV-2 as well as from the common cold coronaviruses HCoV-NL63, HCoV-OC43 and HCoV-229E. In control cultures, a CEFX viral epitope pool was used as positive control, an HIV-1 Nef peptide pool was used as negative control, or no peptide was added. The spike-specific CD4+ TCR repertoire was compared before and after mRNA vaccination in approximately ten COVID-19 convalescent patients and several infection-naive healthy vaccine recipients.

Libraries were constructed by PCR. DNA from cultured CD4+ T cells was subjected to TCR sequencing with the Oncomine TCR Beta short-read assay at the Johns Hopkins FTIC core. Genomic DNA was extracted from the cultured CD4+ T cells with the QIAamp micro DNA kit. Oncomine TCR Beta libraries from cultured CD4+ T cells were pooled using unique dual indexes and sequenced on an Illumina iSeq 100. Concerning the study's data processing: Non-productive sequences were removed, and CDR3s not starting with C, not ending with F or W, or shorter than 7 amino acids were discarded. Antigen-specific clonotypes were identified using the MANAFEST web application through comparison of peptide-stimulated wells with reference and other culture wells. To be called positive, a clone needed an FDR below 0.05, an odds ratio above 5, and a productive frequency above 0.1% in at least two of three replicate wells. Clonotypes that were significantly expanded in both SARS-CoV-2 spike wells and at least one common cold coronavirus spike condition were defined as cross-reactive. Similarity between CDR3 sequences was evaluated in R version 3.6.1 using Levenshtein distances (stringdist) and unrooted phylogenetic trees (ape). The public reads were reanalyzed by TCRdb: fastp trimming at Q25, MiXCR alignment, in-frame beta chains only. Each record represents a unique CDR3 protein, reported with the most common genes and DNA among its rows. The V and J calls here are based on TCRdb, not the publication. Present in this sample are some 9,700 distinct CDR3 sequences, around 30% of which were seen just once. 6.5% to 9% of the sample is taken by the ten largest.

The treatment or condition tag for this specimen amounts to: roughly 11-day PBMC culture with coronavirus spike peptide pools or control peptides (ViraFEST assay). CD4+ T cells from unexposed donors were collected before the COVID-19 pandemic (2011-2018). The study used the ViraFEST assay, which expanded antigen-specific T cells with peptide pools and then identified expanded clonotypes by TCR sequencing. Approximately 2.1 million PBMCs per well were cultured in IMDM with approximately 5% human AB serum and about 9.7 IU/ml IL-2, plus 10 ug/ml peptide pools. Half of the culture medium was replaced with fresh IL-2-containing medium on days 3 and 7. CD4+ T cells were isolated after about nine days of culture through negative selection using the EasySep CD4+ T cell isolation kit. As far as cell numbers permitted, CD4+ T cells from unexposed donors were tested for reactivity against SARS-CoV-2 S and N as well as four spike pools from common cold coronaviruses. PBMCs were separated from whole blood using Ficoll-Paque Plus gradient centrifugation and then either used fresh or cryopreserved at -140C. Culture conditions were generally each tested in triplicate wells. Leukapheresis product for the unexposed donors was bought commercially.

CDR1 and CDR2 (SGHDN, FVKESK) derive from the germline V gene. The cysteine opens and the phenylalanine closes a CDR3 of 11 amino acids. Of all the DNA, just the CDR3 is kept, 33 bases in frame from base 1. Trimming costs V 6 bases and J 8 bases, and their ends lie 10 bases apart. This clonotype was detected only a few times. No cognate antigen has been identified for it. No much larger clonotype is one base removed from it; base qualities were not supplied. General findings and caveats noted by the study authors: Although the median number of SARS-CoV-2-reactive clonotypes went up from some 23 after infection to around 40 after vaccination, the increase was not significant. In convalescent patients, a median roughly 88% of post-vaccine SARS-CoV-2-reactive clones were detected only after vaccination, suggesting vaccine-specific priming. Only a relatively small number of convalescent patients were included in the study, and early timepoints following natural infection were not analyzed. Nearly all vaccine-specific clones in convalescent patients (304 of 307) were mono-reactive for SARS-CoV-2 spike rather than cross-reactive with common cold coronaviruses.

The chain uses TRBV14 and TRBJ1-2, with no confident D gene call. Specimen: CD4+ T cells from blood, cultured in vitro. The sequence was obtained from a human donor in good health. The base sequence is TGTGCCAGCAGGGCTCGGGGAGGCTACACCTTC. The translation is CASRARGGYTF.